Described below is a single TCR beta chain sequence and its context. Its matching antigen is unknown. Germline CDR1 SNHLY, CDR2 FYNNEI. The germline V and J ends were trimmed by 9 bases and 1 base, with 16 bases remaining between them. The CDR3 consists of 14 residues. These data originate in a study of cytotoxic CD8 clonotypes in ibrutinib-treated CLL. The study's findings and limits: Having risen at ibrutinib response, clonality had fallen back toward baseline by progression.

Produced via immunoSEQ multiplex PCR; TCRdb's table is partial and in-frame only. The sample carries some 150,000 clones, 70% to 80% recorded once. The origin of this receptor is a human donor with chronic lymphocytic leukemia. The starting material was PBMCs, obtained after 12 months of ibrutinib treatment. The chain employs TRBV2 and TRBJ2-7; D not certain. CDR3 coding DNA: TGTGCCAGAAAAGAAATAGGGAATTCCTACGAGCAGTACTTC. Residues: CARKEIGNSYEQYF.